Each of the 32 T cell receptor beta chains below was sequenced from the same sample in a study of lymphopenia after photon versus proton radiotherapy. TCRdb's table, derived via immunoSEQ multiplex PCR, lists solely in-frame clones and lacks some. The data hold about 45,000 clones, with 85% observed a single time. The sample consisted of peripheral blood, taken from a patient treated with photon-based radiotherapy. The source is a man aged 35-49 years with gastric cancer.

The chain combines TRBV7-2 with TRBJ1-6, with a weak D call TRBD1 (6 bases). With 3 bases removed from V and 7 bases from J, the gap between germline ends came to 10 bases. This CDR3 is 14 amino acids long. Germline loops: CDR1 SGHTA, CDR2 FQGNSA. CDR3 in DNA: TGTGCCAGCAGCTTTCAGGGGTGGAATTCACCCCTCCACTTT. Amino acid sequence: CASSFQGWNSPLHF.

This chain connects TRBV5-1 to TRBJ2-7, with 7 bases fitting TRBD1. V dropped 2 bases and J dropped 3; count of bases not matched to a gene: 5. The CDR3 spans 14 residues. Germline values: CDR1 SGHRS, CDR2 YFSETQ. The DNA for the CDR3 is TGCGCCAGCAGCTTATGGACAGGCCTCTACGAGCAGTACTTC. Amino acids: CASSLWTGLYEQYF.

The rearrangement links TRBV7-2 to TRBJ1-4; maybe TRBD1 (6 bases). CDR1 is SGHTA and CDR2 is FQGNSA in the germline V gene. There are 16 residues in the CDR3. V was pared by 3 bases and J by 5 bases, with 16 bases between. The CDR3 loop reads CASSFAPLGANEKLFF. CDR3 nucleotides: TGTGCCAGCAGCTTCGCGCCATTGGGGGCGAATGAAAAACTGTTTTTT.

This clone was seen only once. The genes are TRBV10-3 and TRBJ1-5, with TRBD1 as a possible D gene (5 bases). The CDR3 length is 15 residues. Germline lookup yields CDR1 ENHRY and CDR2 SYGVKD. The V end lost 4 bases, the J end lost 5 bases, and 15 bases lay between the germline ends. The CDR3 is CAISASAGGDQPQHF. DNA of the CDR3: TGTGCCATCAGTGCCTCAGCAGGAGGGGATCAGCCCCAGCATTTT.

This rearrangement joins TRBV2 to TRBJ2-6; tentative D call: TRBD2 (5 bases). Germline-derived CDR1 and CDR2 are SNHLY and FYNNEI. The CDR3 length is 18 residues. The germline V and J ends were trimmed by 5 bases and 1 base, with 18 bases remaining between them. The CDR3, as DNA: TGTGCCAGCAGTCGGCCCGGGAAGGCGGTTTCTGGGGCCAACGTCCTGACTTTC. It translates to CASSRPGKAVSGANVLTF.

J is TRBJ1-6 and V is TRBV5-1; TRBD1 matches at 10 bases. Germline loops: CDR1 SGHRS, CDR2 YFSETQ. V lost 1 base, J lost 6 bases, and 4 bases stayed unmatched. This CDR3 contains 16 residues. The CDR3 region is CASSLSGTGVNSPLHF. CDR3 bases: TGCGCCAGCAGCTTGTCAGGGACAGGGGTTAATTCACCCCTCCACTTT.

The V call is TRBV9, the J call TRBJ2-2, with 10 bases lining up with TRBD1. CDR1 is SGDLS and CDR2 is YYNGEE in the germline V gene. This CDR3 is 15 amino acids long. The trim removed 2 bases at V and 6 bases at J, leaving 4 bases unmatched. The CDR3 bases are TGTGCCAGCAGCGTCACCGGGACAGGGGCCGGGGAGCTGTTTTTT. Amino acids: CASSVTGTGAGELFF.

CDR3 in amino acids: CASSEDNQETQYF. CDR3 nucleotide sequence: TGTGCCAGCAGTGAGGACAACCAAGAGACCCAGTACTTC. The gene calls are TRBV2 and TRBJ2-5; D perhaps matches TRBD1 (5 bases). V dropped 3 bases and J dropped 0 bases, with 5 bases sitting between them. Germline CDR1 is SNHLY and CDR2 is FYNNEI. The CDR3 is 13 amino acids.

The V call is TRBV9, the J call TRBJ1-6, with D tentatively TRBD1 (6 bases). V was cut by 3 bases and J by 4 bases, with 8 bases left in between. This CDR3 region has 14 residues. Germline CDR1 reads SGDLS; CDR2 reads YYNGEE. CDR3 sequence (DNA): TGTGCCAGCAGCGAACAGGGTTATAATTCACCCCTCCACTTT. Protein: CASSEQGYNSPLHF.

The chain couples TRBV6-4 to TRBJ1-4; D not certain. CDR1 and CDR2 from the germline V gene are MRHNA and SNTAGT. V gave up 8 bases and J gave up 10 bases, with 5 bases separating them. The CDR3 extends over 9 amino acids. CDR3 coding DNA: TGTGCCAGCTGGGGAAAACTGTTTTTT. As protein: CASWGKLFF.

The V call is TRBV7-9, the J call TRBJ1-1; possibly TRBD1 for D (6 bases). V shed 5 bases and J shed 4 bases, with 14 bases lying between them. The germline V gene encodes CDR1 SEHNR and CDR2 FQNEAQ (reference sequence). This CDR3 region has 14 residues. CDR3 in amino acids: CASSLGGGGTEAFF. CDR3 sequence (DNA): TGTGCCAGCAGCCTAGGGGGAGGGGGCACTGAAGCTTTCTTT.

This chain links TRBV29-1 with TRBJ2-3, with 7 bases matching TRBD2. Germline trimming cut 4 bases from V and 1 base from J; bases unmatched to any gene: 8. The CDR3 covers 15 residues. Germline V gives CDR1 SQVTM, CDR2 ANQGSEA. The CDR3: CSVVGGGSGTDTQYF. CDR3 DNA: TGCAGCGTTGTGGGGGGAGGGAGTGGCACAGATACGCAGTATTTT.

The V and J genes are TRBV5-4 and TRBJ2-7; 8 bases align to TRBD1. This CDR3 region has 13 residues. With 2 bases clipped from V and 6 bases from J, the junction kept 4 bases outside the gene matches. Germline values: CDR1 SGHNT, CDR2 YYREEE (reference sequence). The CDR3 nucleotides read TGTGCCAGCAGCTTTACCGGGACAGGCGAGCAGTACTTC. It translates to CASSFTGTGEQYF. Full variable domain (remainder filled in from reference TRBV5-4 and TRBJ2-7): ETGVTQSPTHLIKTRGQQVTLRCSSQSGHNTVSWYQQALGQGPQFIFQYYREEENGRGNFPPRFSGLQFPNYSSELNVNALELDDSALYLCASSFTGTGEQYFGPGTRLTVT.

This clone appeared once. The CDR3 DNA follows: TGTGCCAGCTCACCGAACCGGAGGGAGACCCAGTACTTC. Translating it yields CASSPNRRETQYF. This chain connects TRBV18 to TRBJ2-5; D might be TRBD2 (5 bases). CDR1 is KGHSH and CDR2 is LQKENI in the germline V gene. Deletions cut 3 bases from V and 5 bases from J, with 10 bases between. CDR3 length: 13 residues. Full variable domain (missing parts from reference TRBV18 and TRBJ2-5): NAGVMQNPRHLVRRRGQEARLRCSPMKGHSHVYWYRQLPEEGLKFMVYLQKENIIDESGMPKERFSAEFPKEGPSILRIQQVVRGDSAAYFCASSPNRRETQYFGPGTRLLVL.

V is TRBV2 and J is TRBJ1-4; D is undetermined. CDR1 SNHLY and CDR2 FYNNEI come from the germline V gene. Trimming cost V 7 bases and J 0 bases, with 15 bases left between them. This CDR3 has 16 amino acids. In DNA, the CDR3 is TGTGCCAGCATATTAGAACAGCTCGCAACTAATGAAAAACTGTTTTTT. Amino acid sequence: CASILEQLATNEKLFF.

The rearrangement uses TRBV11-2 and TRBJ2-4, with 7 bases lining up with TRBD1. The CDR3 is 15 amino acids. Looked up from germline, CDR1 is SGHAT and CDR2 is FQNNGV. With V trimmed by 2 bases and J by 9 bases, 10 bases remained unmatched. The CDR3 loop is CASSLRQGDVGIQYF. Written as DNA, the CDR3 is TGTGCCAGCAGCTTACGGCAGGGGGATGTAGGCATTCAGTACTTC. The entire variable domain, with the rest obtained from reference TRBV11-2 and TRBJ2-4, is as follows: EAGVAQSPRYKIIEKRQSVAFWCNPISGHATLYWYQQILGQGPKLLIQFQNNGVVDDSQLPKDRFSAERLKGVDSTLKIQPAKLEDSAVYLCASSLRQGDVGIQYFGAGTRLSVL.

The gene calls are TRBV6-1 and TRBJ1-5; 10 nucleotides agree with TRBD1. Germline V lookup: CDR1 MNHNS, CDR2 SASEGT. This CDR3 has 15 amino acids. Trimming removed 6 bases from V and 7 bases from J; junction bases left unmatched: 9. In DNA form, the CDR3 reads TGTGCCAGCAGGGACAGGGGGGCTATGAAACAGCCCCAGCATTTT. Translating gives CASRDRGAMKQPQHF.

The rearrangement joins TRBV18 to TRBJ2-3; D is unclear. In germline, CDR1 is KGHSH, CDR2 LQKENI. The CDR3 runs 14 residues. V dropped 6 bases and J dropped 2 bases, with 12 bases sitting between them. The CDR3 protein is CASSSPLHTDTQYF. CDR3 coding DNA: TGTGCCAGCTCTAGTCCTCTCCACACAGATACGCAGTATTTT.

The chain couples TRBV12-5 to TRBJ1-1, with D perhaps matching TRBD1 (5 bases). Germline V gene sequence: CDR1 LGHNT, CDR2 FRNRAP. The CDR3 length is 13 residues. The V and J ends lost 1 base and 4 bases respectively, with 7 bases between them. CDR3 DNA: TGTGCTAGTGGTTTGGGTGGGGGCACTGAAGCTTTCTTT. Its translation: CASGLGGGTEAFF. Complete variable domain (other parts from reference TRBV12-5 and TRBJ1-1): DARVTQTPRHKVTEMGQEVTMRCQPILGHNTVFWYRQTMMQGLELLAYFRNRAPLDDSGMPKDRFSAEMPDATLATLKIQPSEPRDSAVYFCASGLGGGTEAFFGQGTRLTVV.

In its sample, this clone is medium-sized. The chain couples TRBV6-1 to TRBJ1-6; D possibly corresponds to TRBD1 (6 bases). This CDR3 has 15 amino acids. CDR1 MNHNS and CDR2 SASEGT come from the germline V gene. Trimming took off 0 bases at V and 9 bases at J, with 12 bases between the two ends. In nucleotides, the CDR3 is TGTGCCAGCAGTGAAGCGGACAGTTTATTTTCACCCCTCCACTTT. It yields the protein CASSEADSLFSPLHF.

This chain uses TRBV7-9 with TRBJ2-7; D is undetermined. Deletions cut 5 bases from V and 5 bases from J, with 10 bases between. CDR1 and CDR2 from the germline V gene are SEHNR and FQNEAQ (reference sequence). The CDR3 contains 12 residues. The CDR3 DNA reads TGTGCCAGCAGCCCTGACGCGGACGAGCAGTACTTC. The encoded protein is CASSPDADEQYF.

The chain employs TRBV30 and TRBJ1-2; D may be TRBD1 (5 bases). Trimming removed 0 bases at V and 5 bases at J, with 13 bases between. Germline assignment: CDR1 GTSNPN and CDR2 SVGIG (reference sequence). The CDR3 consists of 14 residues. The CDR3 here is CAWSVRDRGYGYTF. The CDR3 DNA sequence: TGTGCCTGGAGTGTAAGGGACCGAGGTTATGGCTACACCTTC.

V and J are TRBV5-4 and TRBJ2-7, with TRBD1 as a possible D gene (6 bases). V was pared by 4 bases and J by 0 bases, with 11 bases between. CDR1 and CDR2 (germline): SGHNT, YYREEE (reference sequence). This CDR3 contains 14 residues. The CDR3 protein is CASSPRGGSYEQYF. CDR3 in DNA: TGTGCCAGCAGCCCCAGGGGCGGCTCCTACGAGCAGTACTTC.

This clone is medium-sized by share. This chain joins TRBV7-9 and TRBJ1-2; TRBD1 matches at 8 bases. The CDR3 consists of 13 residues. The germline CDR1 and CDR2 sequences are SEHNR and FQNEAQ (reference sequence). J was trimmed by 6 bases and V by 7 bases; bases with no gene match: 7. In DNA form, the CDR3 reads TGTGCCAGCACCGGACAGGGAGGCAATGGCTACACCTTC. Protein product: CASTGQGGNGYTF.

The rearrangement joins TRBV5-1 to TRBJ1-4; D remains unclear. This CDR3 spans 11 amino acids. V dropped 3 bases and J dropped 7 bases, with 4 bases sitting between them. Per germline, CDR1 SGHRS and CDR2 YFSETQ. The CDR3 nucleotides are TGCGCCAGCAGCTACGGTGAAAAACTGTTTTTT. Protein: CASSYGEKLFF.

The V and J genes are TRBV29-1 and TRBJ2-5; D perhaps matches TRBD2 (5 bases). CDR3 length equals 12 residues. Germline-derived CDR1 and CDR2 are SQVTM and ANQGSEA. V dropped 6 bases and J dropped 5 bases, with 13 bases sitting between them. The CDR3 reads CSVPKGGETQYF. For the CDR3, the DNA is TGCAGCGTCCCCAAAGGCGGGGAGACCCAGTACTTC.

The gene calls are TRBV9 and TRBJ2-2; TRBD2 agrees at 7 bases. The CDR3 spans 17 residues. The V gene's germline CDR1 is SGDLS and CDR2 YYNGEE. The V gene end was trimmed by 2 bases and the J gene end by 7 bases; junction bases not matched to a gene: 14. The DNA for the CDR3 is TGTGCCAGCAGCGTCCTCGGGACGCCTGGGGGGGACGGGGAGCTGTTTTTT. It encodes CASSVLGTPGGDGELFF. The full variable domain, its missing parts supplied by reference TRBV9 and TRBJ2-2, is DSGVTQTPKHLITATGQRVTLRCSPRSGDLSVYWYQQSLDQGLQFLIQYYNGEERAKGNILERFSAQQFPDLHSELNLSSLELGDSALYFCASSVLGTPGGDGELFFGEGSRLTVL.

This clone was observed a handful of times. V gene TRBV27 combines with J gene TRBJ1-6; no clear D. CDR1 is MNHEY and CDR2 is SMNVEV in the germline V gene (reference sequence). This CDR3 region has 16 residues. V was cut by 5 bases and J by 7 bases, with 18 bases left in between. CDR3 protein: CASSPTSLPGNSPLHF. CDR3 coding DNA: TGTGCCAGCAGTCCCACCTCCTTGCCGGGAAATTCACCCCTCCACTTT.

The CDR3 sequence: CASSQPRTGQAFF. CDR3 nucleotides: TGTGCCAGCTCACAACCTCGGACAGGGCAAGCTTTCTTT. The gene calls are TRBV18 and TRBJ1-1, with TRBD1 identical over 8 bases. Germline V lookup: CDR1 KGHSH, CDR2 LQKENI. Losses at the gene ends were 4 bases for V and 9 bases for J; bases not matched to a gene: 7. The CDR3 is made up of 13 amino acids. The whole variable domain, filled in from reference TRBV18 and TRBJ1-1, reads NAGVMQNPRHLVRRRGQEARLRCSPMKGHSHVYWYRQLPEEGLKFMVYLQKENIIDESGMPKERFSAEFPKEGPSILRIQQVVRGDSAAYFCASSQPRTGQAFFGQGTRLTVV.

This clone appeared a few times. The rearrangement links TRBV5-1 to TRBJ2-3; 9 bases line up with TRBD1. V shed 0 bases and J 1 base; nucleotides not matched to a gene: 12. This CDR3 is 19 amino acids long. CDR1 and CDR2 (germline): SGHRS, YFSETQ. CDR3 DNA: TGCGCCAGCAGCTTGGGGGGACAGGGATTGGGCTTCCGCACAGATACGCAGTATTTT. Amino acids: CASSLGGQGLGFRTDTQYF. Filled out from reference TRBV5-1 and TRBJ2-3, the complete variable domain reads KAGVTQTPRYLIKTRGQQVTLSCSPISGHRSVSWYQQTPGQGLQFLFEYFSETQRNKGNFPGRFSGRQFSNSRSEMNVSTLELGDSALYLCASSLGGQGLGFRTDTQYFGPGTRLTVL.

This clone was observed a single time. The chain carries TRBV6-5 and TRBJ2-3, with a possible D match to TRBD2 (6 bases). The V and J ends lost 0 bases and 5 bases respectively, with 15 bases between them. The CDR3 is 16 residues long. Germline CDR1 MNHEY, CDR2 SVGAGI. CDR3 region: CASSYSVRWGEDTQYF. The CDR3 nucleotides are TGTGCCAGCAGTTACTCCGTCAGGTGGGGGGAAGATACGCAGTATTTT.

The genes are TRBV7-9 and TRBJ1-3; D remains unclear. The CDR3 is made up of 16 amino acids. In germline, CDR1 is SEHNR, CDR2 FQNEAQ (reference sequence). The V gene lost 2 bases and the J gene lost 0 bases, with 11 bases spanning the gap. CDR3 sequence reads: CASSLKVRSSGNTIYF. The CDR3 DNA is TGTGCCAGCAGCTTAAAGGTCAGGAGCTCTGGAAACACCATATATTTT.